This T cell receptor beta chain is from a study of blood T cell repertoires in COVID-19. Per the study methods: It was from reference gene primer amplification that nucleated cell counts were estimated. Profiling relied on immunoSEQ multiplex PCR, and the TCRdb table lists in-frame clones only, not all of them. The V and J calls and the clone size are those of that table, but D and trimming were determined from the DNA. The sample has around 270,000 clones; 84% are singletons. Germline lookup yields CDR1 MNHEY and CDR2 SVGAGI. The length of the CDR3 is 13 residues. Trimming pared 6 bases from V and 6 bases from J, leaving 12 bases between.

This chain uses TRBV6-5 with TRBJ2-1, with a weak D call TRBD2 (6 bases). Material: peripheral blood. The sequence came from a woman aged 40 to 50 who had recovered from COVID-19. CDR3 region: CASRPSGSNEQFF. The CDR3 DNA is TGTGCCAGCAGGCCTTCCGGGAGCAATGAGCAGTTCTTC.